The source of this T cell receptor (beta chain) is a study of cytotoxic CD8 clonotypes in ibrutinib-treated CLL. Study background: Outcomes included around 25 partial and 2 complete responses; after median roughly 69 months, 14 stayed remitted and roughly 12 progressed.

Libraries of TCR beta were made from 1.5 to 2.5 micrograms of genomic DNA that came from cryopreserved PBMCs. Libraries were prepared by immunoSEQ multiplex PCR; TCRdb keeps only in-frame clonotypes and omits some of them. Seen here are roughly 200,000 clones, more than 75% observed once, and the top ten hold more than 9.5%. Germline assignment: CDR1 SGHNT and CDR2 YENEEA. V lost 2 bases, J lost 0 bases, and 3 bases stayed unmatched. The CDR3 is 16 residues long. The clonotype originates from a human donor with chronic lymphocytic leukemia. The chain uses TRBV11-3 and TRBJ2-2, with 7 bases matching TRBD1. The sample here was PBMCs, taken after 12 months of ibrutinib treatment. Written as DNA, the CDR3 is TGTGCCAGCAGCTTAATGGGACAGACGAACACCGGGGAGCTGTTTTTT. It translates to CASSLMGQTNTGELFF. The full variable domain, rest sourced from reference TRBV11-3 and TRBJ2-2, is EAGVVQSPRYKIIEKKQPVAFWCNPISGHNTLYWYLQNLGQGPELLIRYENEEAVDDSQLPKDRFSAERLKGVDSTLKIQPAELGDSAVYLCASSLMGQTNTGELFFGEGSRLTVL.